This passage covers 13 T cell receptor beta chains from one sample sequenced in a study of CD8 T cells in Susac syndrome. Random hexamers served to reverse transcribe about 0.5 to 1 ug RNA. TCRdb independently ran MiXCR on the immunoSEQ multiplex PCR reads; one entry per CDR3 protein. The data show about 430,000 distinct CDR3 sequences, approximately 85% seen once. The source material was CD8+ T cells from PBMCs. The receptors come from a human donor with multiple sclerosis.

V usage is TRBV5-1 and J usage is TRBJ2-7; no clear D. The germline CDR1 and CDR2 sequences are SGHRS and YFSETQ. The CDR3 runs to 13 residues. The ends were cut back, 3 bases at V and 2 bases at J, with 9 bases in the middle. Here the CDR3 DNA reads TGCGCCAGCAGCTCCTGGCCAGCCTACGAGCAGTACTTC. Translated: CASSSWPAYEQYF. Together with reference TRBV5-1 and TRBJ2-7, the CDR3 gives the full variable domain: KAGVTQTPRYLIKTRGQQVTLSCSPISGHRSVSWYQQTPGQGLQFLFEYFSETQRNKGNFPGRFSGRQFSNSRSEMNVSTLELGDSALYLCASSSWPAYEQYFGPGTRLTVT.

The rearrangement joins TRBV14 to TRBJ2-7; D gene uncertain. Between the trimmed V and J ends, which lost 3 bases and 2 bases, there was a span of 14 bases. Looked up from germline, CDR1 is SGHDN and CDR2 is FVKESK. The CDR3 is 15 residues long. The CDR3 region is CASSHLGVLTYEQYF. CDR3 bases: TGTGCCAGCAGCCACCTTGGGGTGCTAACCTACGAGCAGTACTTC.

This chain uses TRBV13 with TRBJ1-6; D unclear. This CDR3 region has 16 residues. Germline V lookup: CDR1 PRHDT, CDR2 FYEKMQ (reference sequence). Between the trimmed V and J ends, which lost 0 bases and 10 bases, there was a span of 16 bases. The CDR3 sequence: CASSLGGSRSGSPLHF. The DNA of the CDR3 is TGTGCCAGCAGCTTAGGTGGCAGTAGATCGGGATCACCCCTCCACTTT. The full variable domain, its missing parts supplied by reference TRBV13 and TRBJ1-6, is AAGVIQSPRHLIKEKRETATLKCYPIPRHDTVYWYQQGPGQDPQFLISFYEKMQSDKGSIPDRFSAQQFSDYHSELNMSSLELGDSALYFCASSLGGSRSGSPLHFGNGTRLTVT.

This clonotype was counted once. The rearrangement links TRBV7-3 to TRBJ2-1; D may match TRBD1 or TRBD2 (6 bases each). The CDR3 spans 14 residues. Trimming left V 1 base short and J 8 bases short, with 12 bases between. Germline V gene data show CDR1 as SGHTA and CDR2 as FQGTGA. CDR3 nucleotides: TGTGCCAGCAGCTTAAAGGGGGGCATGGATGAGCAGTTCTTC. Translating gives CASSLKGGMDEQFF.

The chain couples TRBV5-1 to TRBJ2-1, with 8 nucleotides matching TRBD1. CDR1 is SGHRS and CDR2 is YFSETQ in the germline V gene. The CDR3 is made up of 19 amino acids. The V segment lost 0 bases and the J segment 3 bases; nucleotides outside the gene matches: 14. The CDR3 nucleotides are TGCGCCAGCAGCTTGGCCAGGGGGCGGTCTAGCCTACTCTACAATGAGCAGTTCTTC. It specifies CASSLARGRSSLLYNEQFF.

This clonotype appeared once. The chain combines TRBV13 with TRBJ2-1, with a weak D call TRBD2 (5 bases). Trimming removed 1 base from V and 7 bases from J, with 8 bases in between. Germline CDR1 PRHDT, CDR2 FYEKMQ (reference sequence). This CDR3 contains 13 residues. As DNA, the CDR3 is TGTGCCAGCAGCTTAGAAGCGGCGAATGAGCAGTTCTTC. This translates into CASSLEAANEQFF.

This clonotype was found a few times. The rearrangement links TRBV10-3 to TRBJ2-7, with D possibly matching TRBD1 (6 bases). V lost 3 bases and J lost 7, with 13 bases in between. The CDR3 extends over 13 amino acids. Germline CDR1 and CDR2: ENHRY and SYGVKD. This CDR3 reads CAISEVVGGEQYF. The CDR3 nucleotides are TGTGCCATCAGTGAAGTAGTAGGGGGAGAGCAGTACTTC.

V and J are TRBV4-1 and TRBJ2-2; 9 bases map to TRBD1. V dropped 2 bases and J dropped 7; count of bases not matched to a gene: 8. Germline CDR1 is MGHRA and CDR2 is YSYEKL. The CDR3 sequence is 16 residues long. This CDR3 is CASSQQRTGADGELFF. The CDR3 DNA sequence: TGCGCCAGCAGCCAACAAAGGACAGGGGCGGACGGGGAGCTGTTTTTT.

This clonotype was observed once. This rearrangement joins TRBV27 to TRBJ2-1, with 10 bases identical to TRBD1. The trim removed 4 bases at V and 1 base at J, leaving 4 bases unmatched. From germline, CDR1 is MNHEY and CDR2 SMNVEV (reference sequence). This CDR3 is 16 amino acids long. The DNA of the CDR3 is TGTGCCAGCAGTTCCGGACAGGGGGTTTCCTACAATGAGCAGTTCTTC. Translation: CASSSGQGVSYNEQFF.

CDR3: CASSLSPDPYDEQFF. CDR3 nucleotides: TGTGCCAGCAGTTTATCTCCGGACCCTTACGATGAGCAGTTCTTC. V and J are TRBV27 and TRBJ2-1; D uncertain. V lost 0 bases, J lost 8 bases, and 14 bases lay in between. This CDR3 has 15 residues. Germline CDR1 reads MNHEY; CDR2 reads SMNVEV (reference sequence).

V is TRBV20-1 and J is TRBJ2-1; D gene uncertain. From germline, CDR1 is DFQATT and CDR2 SNEGSKA (reference sequence). The CDR3 runs 15 residues. The V and J ends lost 1 base and 3 bases respectively, with 13 bases between them. In nucleotides, the CDR3 is TGCAGTGCTAGAGGCCACGAGGCGGACTACAATGAGCAGTTCTTC. This encodes CSARGHEADYNEQFF.

This chain uses TRBV16 with TRBJ2-2, with D hard to call. Looked up from germline, CDR1 is KGHSY and CDR2 is FQNENV. Trimming took off 4 bases at V and 4 bases at J, with 10 bases between the two ends. CDR3 length: 14 amino acids. CDR3 loop: CASSRSMGTGELFF. In nucleotides, the CDR3 is TGTGCCAGCAGCCGCTCAATGGGCACCGGGGAGCTGTTTTTT.

The gene calls are TRBV5-1 and TRBJ2-1; TRBD2 matches at 9 bases. There are 16 residues in the CDR3. The V gene's germline CDR1 is SGHRS and CDR2 YFSETQ. The junction had 9 bases not matched to a gene; V was cut back by 3 bases and J by 5 bases. CDR3 loop: CASSSVIAGAHNEQFF. In DNA form, the CDR3 reads TGCGCCAGCAGCTCGGTAATAGCGGGGGCCCACAATGAGCAGTTCTTC.